These 21 T cell receptor beta chains were all obtained from the same sample, sequenced in a study of early T cells in non-severe SARS-CoV-2 infection. TCRdb ran MiXCR on the 5' RACE reads and lists one entry per CDR3 protein. The sample yields 75,000 or so distinct CDR3 sequences, 12% seen once. The sequenced sample consisted of whole blood. Every receptor here comes from an adult who was a healthcare worker with PCR-confirmed SARS-CoV-2 infection or an uninfected control (not recorded which).

V and J are TRBV7-6 and TRBJ2-2, with D unclear. V was cut by 5 bases and J by 6 bases, with 7 bases left in between. Per the germline V gene, CDR1 is SGHVS and CDR2 is FNYEAQ. CDR3 length: 12 amino acids. For the CDR3, the DNA is TGTGCCAGCAGCCCCGGCGCCGGGGAGCTGTTTTTT. Amino acid sequence: CASSPGAGELFF.

Ten or more counts support this clonotype. The chain is built from TRBV5-6 and TRBJ2-1, with 10 bases identical to TRBD2. From germline, CDR1 is SGHDT and CDR2 YYEEEE. The CDR3 length is 18 residues. Trimming took 3 bases from V and 8 from J; bases not matched to a gene: 17. DNA of the CDR3: TGTGCCAGCAGCTCCACCAGTTCACTAGCGGGGATTCGTGATGAGCAGTTCTTC. Translated, it gives CASSSTSSLAGIRDEQFF.

This clonotype appeared once. This may be a read error, as it is one base from a much larger clone. The conserved phenylalanine or tryptophan normally closing the CDR3 is absent here, so this likely arose from a read error. The chain carries TRBV4-1 and TRBJ2-7, with D perhaps matching TRBD2 (6 bases). The CDR3 loop spans 15 amino acids. The V gene lost 4 bases and the J gene lost 1 base, with 14 bases spanning the gap. The germline V gene encodes CDR1 MGHRA and CDR2 YSYEKL. The CDR3 loop reads CASSPDAGYSYEQYS. The CDR3 nucleotides are TGCGCCAGCAGCCCAGACGCGGGGTATTCCTACGAGCAGTACTCC.

This clonotype was seen only a few times. The V gene is TRBV5-4, the J gene TRBJ2-1, with a possible D match to TRBD2 (6 bases). CDR3 length equals 17 residues. V was cut by 4 bases and J by 0 bases, with 17 bases left in between. In germline, CDR1 is SGHNT, CDR2 YYREEE (reference sequence). The CDR3 nucleotides read TGTGCCAGCAGCCCGGAAGCTCTAGCGATCTCCTACAATGAGCAGTTCTTC. Translated, it gives CASSPEALAISYNEQFF.

This clonotype appeared a few times. The gene calls are TRBV2 and TRBJ1-5; no clear D. V lost 1 base and J 7 bases, leaving 8 bases between the germline ends. Germline V CDR1 and CDR2: SNHLY, FYNNEI. The CDR3 has 13 amino acids. CDR3 nucleotides: TGTGCCAGCAGTGAAGAGACGGGGCAGCCCCAGCATTTT. This translates into CASSEETGQPQHF. The full variable domain, its missing parts supplied by reference TRBV2 and TRBJ1-5, is EPEVTQTPSHQVTQMGQEVILRCVPISNHLYFYWYRQILGQKVEFLVSFYNNEISEKSEIFDDQFSVERPDGSNFTLKIRSTKLEDSAMYFCASSEETGQPQHFGDGTRLSIL.

There are many counts of this clonotype. The V call is TRBV4-1, the J call TRBJ1-3, with a possible D match to TRBD1 (6 bases). Trimming removed 3 bases from V and 2 bases from J, with 14 bases in between. Germline V gene sequence: CDR1 MGHRA, CDR2 YSYEKL. CDR3 length equals 16 residues. CDR3 nucleotides: TGCGCCAGCAGCCATCGAACACAGGGCACTGGAAACACCATATATTTT. Its protein is CASSHRTQGTGNTIYF.

This clonotype occurred many times. This chain joins TRBV2 and TRBJ2-1; unclear D gene. Germline lookup yields CDR1 SNHLY and CDR2 FYNNEI. This CDR3 comprises 12 residues. Between the trimmed V and J ends, which lost 6 bases and 8 bases, there was a span of 11 bases. CDR3 loop: CASRSPLDEQFF. The CDR3, as DNA: TGTGCCAGCAGGTCCCCTTTGGATGAGCAGTTCTTC.

This clonotype was found a few times. The chain carries TRBV6-5 and TRBJ2-1; a possible D gene is TRBD2 (6 bases). Germline V gene sequence: CDR1 MNHEY, CDR2 SVGAGI. This CDR3 has 16 residues. Trimming left V 8 bases short and J 0 bases short, with 17 bases between. CDR3 sequence reads: CASRGGAVSSYNEQFF. For the CDR3, the DNA is TGTGCCAGCCGAGGCGGGGCCGTGAGCTCCTACAATGAGCAGTTCTTC.

This clonotype was counted a few times. J is TRBJ2-5 and V is TRBV7-8; tentative D call: TRBD1 (5 bases). Germline V gene sequence: CDR1 SGHVS, CDR2 FQNEAQ. CDR3 length equals 17 residues. The V end was cut by 5 bases, the J end by 5 bases, with 24 bases between. This CDR3 reads CASSPRKGGAPLETQYF. CDR3 in DNA: TGTGCCAGCAGCCCCAGGAAGGGTGGGGCCCCCCTTGAGACCCAGTACTTC.

This clonotype appeared many times. The CDR3 protein is CASSQARGSGSEYNEQFF. In DNA, the CDR3 is TGCGCCAGCAGCCAGGCCCGGGGTAGCGGGAGTGAGTACAATGAGCAGTTCTTC. This chain joins TRBV4-3 and TRBJ2-1; 9 positions match TRBD2. The germline V gene has CDR1 LGHNA and CDR2 YSLEER. The CDR3 extends over 18 amino acids. Trimming removed 3 bases from V and 4 bases from J; junction bases left unmatched: 13.

This clonotype has only a few counts. This chain links TRBV25-1 with TRBJ2-7, with a possible D match to TRBD2 (6 bases). This CDR3 is 15 amino acids long. V lost 8 bases and J lost 4, with 21 bases in between. Germline V gene sequence: CDR1 MGHDK, CDR2 SYGVNS. In DNA form, the CDR3 reads TGTGCCAGCTCTGGGTGGGAGGCCAGACATTACGAGCAGTACTTC. Translating it yields CASSGWEARHYEQYF.

The count of this clonotype is one. This chain joins TRBV10-3 and TRBJ2-7; unclear D gene. Germline loops: CDR1 ENHRY, CDR2 SYGVKD. The germline V and J ends were trimmed by 0 bases and 3 bases, with 6 bases remaining between them. CDR3 length: 13 residues. This CDR3 is CAISESALYEQYF. As DNA, the CDR3 is TGTGCCATCAGTGAGTCTGCACTCTACGAGCAGTACTTC.

Details on this clonotype: The junction departs from germline at one end; a sequencing error may be responsible. V usage is TRBV20-1 and J usage is TRBJ2-3; TRBD2 matches 12 bases. This CDR3 is built from 16 residues. Germline loops: CDR1 DFQATT, CDR2 SNEGSKA (reference sequence). The CDR3 region has the DNA TGCACTGCTATTGGACTAGCGGGGATGAGCACAGATACGCAGTATTTT. This codes for CTAIGLAGMSTDTQYF.

This clonotype was picked up one time. The V call is TRBV6-1, the J call TRBJ2-3; D perhaps matches TRBD2 (5 bases). CDR3 length equals 14 residues. V dropped 3 bases and J dropped 4 bases, with 11 bases sitting between them. CDR1 is MNHNS, CDR2 SASEGT, per germline. In nucleotides, the CDR3 is TGTGCCAGCAGTGACCGGGGAGACGCAGATACGCAGTATTTT. Its protein product is CASSDRGDADTQYF.

This clonotype was observed a handful of times. In nucleotides, the CDR3 is TGCGCCAGCAGCTTGGACAGGGAAGGACAAGAGACCCAGTACTTC. Amino acids: CASSLDREGQETQYF. The chain uses TRBV5-1 and TRBJ2-5; tentative D call: TRBD1 (6 bases). The CDR3 consists of 15 residues. Germline V gene data show CDR1 as SGHRS and CDR2 as YFSETQ. Trimming cost V 0 bases and J 2 bases, with 11 bases left between them.

This clonotype was seen more than once but under ten times. CDR3 loop: CAWKYGQTTYEQYF. The DNA for the CDR3 is TGTGCCTGGAAGTACGGGCAAACAACCTACGAGCAGTACTTC. The chain couples TRBV30 to TRBJ2-7; D is undetermined. The CDR3 loop spans 14 amino acids. CDR1 is GTSNPN, CDR2 SVGIG, per germline (reference sequence). Trimming stripped 4 bases from V and 2 bases from J, with 15 bases between. Using reference TRBV30 and TRBJ2-7 for the parts outside the CDR3, the full variable domain is SQTIHQWPATLVQPVGSPLSLECTVEGTSNPNLYWYRQAAGRGLQLLFYSVGIGQISSEVPQNLSASRPQDRQFILSSKKLLLSDSGFYLCAWKYGQTTYEQYFGPGTRLTVT.

This clonotype was seen at least ten times. The rearrangement links TRBV10-3 to TRBJ1-3, with a tentative D call TRBD1 (6 bases). CDR3 length: 16 residues. The germline V gene encodes CDR1 ENHRY and CDR2 SYGVKD. V was shortened by 6 bases and J by 0 bases, with 15 bases between the two germline ends. CDR3 nucleotide sequence: TGTGCCATCAGGAACCGGGACACCGTCTCTGGAAACACCATATATTTT. As protein: CAIRNRDTVSGNTIYF.

The table lists this clonotype with many counts. The rearrangement uses TRBV20-1 and TRBJ2-1; 13 bases are a match to TRBD2. Germline CDR1 DFQATT, CDR2 SNEGSKA (reference sequence). V shed 6 bases, J shed 5 bases, and the junction held 10 bases outside the gene matches. The CDR3 has 16 residues. The CDR3 sequence is CSATGLAGRPHNEQFF. The CDR3 DNA sequence: TGCAGTGCCACGGGACTAGCGGGAAGACCACACAATGAGCAGTTCTTC.

This clonotype came up a few times. The chain couples TRBV7-3 to TRBJ2-5; D is perhaps TRBD2 (6 bases). The CDR3 is 15 amino acids. Between the trimmed V and J ends, which lost 2 bases and 4 bases, there was a span of 14 bases. Germline loops: CDR1 SGHTA, CDR2 FQGTGA. CDR3 region: CASSLAGTPGETQYF. Written as DNA, the CDR3 is TGTGCCAGCAGCTTAGCCGGGACTCCGGGAGAGACCCAGTACTTC.

Only a few counts were recorded for this clonotype. This sequence joins TRBV6-2 or TRBV6-3 and TRBJ2-5; TRBD2 agrees at 8 bases. Germline CDR1 reads MNHEY; CDR2 reads SVGEGT. This CDR3 spans 17 amino acids. V gave up 1 base and J gave up 7 bases; unmatched junction bases: 14. The CDR3 here is CASSYFGGGRSRGTQYF. The CDR3 DNA is TGTGCCAGCAGTTACTTTGGAGGCGGGAGGTCGCGAGGGACCCAGTACTTC.

This clonotype has at least ten counts. The rearrangement uses TRBV5-1 and TRBJ1-1; D ambiguous. Germline values: CDR1 SGHRS, CDR2 YFSETQ. Deletions cut 0 bases from V and 1 base from J, with 7 bases between. CDR3 length: 14 amino acids. CDR3 DNA sequence: TGCGCCAGCAGCTTGGCCCCAGAGAACACTGAAGCTTTCTTT. It specifies CASSLAPENTEAFF.